This TCR beta chain is from a study of beta chain features in type 1 diabetes. Study-wide background: Examination of sorted cells across all samples involved around 100,000,000 cells. Whole-study findings and limits: PCR might preferentially amplify shorter templates, equally in patients and controls. The naive, central memory and Treg TCRB repertoires showed an apparent similarity that was greater among patients than among healthy donors. Type 1 diabetes patients had fewer VDJ junction insertions and more deletions.

The CDR3 is made up of 15 amino acids. In germline, CDR1 is SGHAT, CDR2 FQDESV (reference sequence). Trimming pared 2 bases from V and 4 bases from J, leaving 11 bases between. The study reverse transcribed the entire isolated RNA, so it sequenced expressed TCRB transcripts. This table comes from immunoSEQ multiplex PCR, and its TCRdb copy is limited to in-frame clones, with some not included. The repertoire has about 180,000 clones, roughly an eighth of them found once; the top ten carry roughly 0.56%. This clone was found a few times. Its antigen is not known. This TCR was recovered from a woman younger than 35 in good health. The rearrangement uses TRBV11-1 and TRBJ2-2, with D perhaps matching TRBD1 (6 bases). Sequenced input: central memory CD4+ T cells from blood. In DNA form, the CDR3 reads TGTGCCAGCAGCTTACGACAGGCAGCCACCGGGGAGCTGTTTTTT. This sequence encodes CASSLRQAATGELFF.